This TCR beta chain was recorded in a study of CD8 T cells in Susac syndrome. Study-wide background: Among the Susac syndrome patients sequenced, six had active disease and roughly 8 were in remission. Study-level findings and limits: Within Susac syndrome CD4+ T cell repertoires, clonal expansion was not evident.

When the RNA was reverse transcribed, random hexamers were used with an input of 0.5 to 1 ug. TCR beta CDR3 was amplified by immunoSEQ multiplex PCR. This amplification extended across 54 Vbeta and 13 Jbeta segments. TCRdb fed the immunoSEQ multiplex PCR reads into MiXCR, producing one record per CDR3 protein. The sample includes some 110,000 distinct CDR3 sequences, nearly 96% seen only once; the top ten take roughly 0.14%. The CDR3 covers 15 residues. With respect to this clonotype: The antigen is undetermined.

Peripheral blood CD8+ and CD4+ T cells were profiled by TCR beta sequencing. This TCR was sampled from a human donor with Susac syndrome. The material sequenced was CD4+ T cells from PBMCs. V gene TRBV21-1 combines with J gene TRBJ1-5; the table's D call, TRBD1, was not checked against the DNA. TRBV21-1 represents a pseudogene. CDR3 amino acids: CASTTRVPSGRPQHF. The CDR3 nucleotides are TGTGCCAGCACCACCCGTGTACCGTCTGGGCGGCCCCAGCATTTT.